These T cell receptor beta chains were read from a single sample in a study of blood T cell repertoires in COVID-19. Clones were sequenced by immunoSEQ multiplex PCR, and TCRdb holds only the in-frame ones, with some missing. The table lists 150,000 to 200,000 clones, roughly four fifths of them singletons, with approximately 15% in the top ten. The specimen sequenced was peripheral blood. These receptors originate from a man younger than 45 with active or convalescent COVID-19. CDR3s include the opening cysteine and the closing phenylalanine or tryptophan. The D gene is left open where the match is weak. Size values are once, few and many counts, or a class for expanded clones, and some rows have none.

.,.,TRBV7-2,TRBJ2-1,TGTGCCAGCAGCTTCCGAATGGGTGCGGGGAACAATGAGCAGTTCTTC,CASSFRMGAGNNEQFF
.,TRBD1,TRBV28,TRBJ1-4,TGTGCCAGCAGTTGGGACAGGGTTAGTGAAAAACTGTTTTTT,CASSWDRVSEKLFF
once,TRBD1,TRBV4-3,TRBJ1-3,TGCGCCAGCAGCCAAGATCTGACAGGGACGGGCGGAAACACCATATATTTT,CASSQDLTGTGGNTIYF
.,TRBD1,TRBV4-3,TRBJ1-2,TGCGCCAGCAGCCCAGGGGGTGAATACTATGGCTACACCTTC,CASSPGGEYYGYTF
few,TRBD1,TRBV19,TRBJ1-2,TGTGCCAGTAGCTCCCGGGACAGGACGTATGGCTACACCTTC,CASSSRDRTYGYTF
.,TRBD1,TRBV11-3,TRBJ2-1,TGTGCCAGCAGCTTATCCTTGACAGGGGTCTACAATGAGCAGTTCTTC,CASSLSLTGVYNEQFF
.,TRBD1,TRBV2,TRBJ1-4,TGTGCCAGCAGCGGCCGGGACAGCCGGGGTGAAAAACTGTTTTTT,CASSGRDSRGEKLFF
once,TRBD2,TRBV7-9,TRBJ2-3,TGTGCCAGCAGCTTTGGCGGGAGTGCAGATACGCAGTATTTT,CASSFGGSADTQYF
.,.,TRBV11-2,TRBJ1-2,TGTGCCAGCAGCCCTAACCCGCCCGAAGTATATGGCTACACCTTC,CASSPNPPEVYGYTF
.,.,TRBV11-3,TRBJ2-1,TGTGCCAGCGGAGGTGCGGAGACTGTAGATGAGCAGTTCTTC,CASGGAETVDEQFF
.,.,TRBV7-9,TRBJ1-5,TGTGCCAGCAGCTTGAGCGGGCCGCCCCAGCATTTT,CASSLSGPPQHF
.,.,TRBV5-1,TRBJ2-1,TGCGCCAGCGGCTACGGCCGGGGTCTTTCCTACAATGAGCAGTTCTTC,CASGYGRGLSYNEQFF
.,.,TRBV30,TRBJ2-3,TGTGCCTGGGGCCCGAATACTAGCAGAGATACGCAGTATTTT,CAWGPNTSRDTQYF
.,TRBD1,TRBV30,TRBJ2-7,TGTGCCTGGAGTGGCGGGAACAAGGACAGGGGCTCCTACGAGCAGTACTTC,CAWSGGNKDRGSYEQYF
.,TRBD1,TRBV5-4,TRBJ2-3,TGTGCCACTCCAGGGGGCCGCGGGGATAACACAGATACGCAGTATTTT,CATPGGRGDNTDTQYF
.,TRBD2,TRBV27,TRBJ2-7,TGTGCCAGCAGTTTTCGCGGGAGGTCTACCTACGAGCAGTACTTC,CASSFRGRSTYEQYF
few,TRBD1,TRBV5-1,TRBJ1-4,TGCGCCAGCAGCCCCGGGACAGGGGGCGCCAAACTGTTTTTT,CASSPGTGGAKLFF
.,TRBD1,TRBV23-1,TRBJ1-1,TGCGCCAGCAGTCAATCCGACAGGGCTGAGAACACTGAAGCTTTCTTT,CASSQSDRAENTEAFF
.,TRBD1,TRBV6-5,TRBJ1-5,TGTGCCAGCAGTAGGGACAGAGGTCAGCCCCAGCATTTT,CASSRDRGQPQHF
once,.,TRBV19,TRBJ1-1,TGTGCCAGTAGTATGTCGAGGGTTCAGACTGAAGCTTTCTTT,CASSMSRVQTEAFF
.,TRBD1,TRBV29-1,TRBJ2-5,TGCAGCGTTGCCGGGGGACAGGGGGCACGGGAGACCCAGTACTTC,CSVAGGQGARETQYF
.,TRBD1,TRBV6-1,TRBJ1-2,TGTGCCAGCTGTGATGCGGCGCCAGGGGGCTCAACTGGCTACACCTTC,CASCDAAPGGSTGYTF
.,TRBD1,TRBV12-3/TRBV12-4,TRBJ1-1,TGTGCCAGCAGACCTACAGGGGGCACTGAAGCTTTCTTT,CASRPTGGTEAFF
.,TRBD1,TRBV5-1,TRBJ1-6,TGCGCCAGCAGCTTAGGAACAGGGGAAGGTTCACCCCTCCACTTT,CASSLGTGEGSPLHF
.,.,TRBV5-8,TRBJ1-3,TGTGCCAGCAGCTTGTACAGCTCTGGAAACACCATATATTTT,CASSLYSSGNTIYF
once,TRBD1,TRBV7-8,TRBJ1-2,TGTGCCAGCAGCAACCGGGACAGGCCTATAGGCTACACCTTC,CASSNRDRPIGYTF
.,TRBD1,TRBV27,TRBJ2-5,TGTGCCAGCAGTGGGGGGACAGGGGGGACGGAGACCCAGTACTTC,CASSGGTGGTETQYF
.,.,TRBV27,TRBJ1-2,TGTGCCAGCAGTTTATTGCCAGGGGAGGGCGGCTACACCTTC,CASSLLPGEGGYTF
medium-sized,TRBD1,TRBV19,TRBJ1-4,TGTGCCAGTAGTCCACCGACGACAGGGGCGGAGAAACTGTTTTTT,CASSPPTTGAEKLFF
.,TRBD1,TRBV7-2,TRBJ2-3,TGTGCCAGCAGCTTGGACAGGGGCGCAGATACGCAGTATTTT,CASSLDRGADTQYF